These 7 T cell receptor beta chains share one sample of origin, sequenced in a study of Ad26.COV2.S vaccination and SARS-CoV-2 variants. Clones were sequenced by immunoSEQ multiplex PCR, and TCRdb holds only the in-frame ones, with some missing. The sample holds about 94,000 clones, around 82% seen once. The material was peripheral blood, obtained after recovery from COVID-19. The source is a human donor who had recovered from COVID-19.

The V gene is TRBV2, the J gene TRBJ2-5; a weak D match, TRBD2 (5 bases). The CDR3 runs 14 residues. Looked up from germline, CDR1 is SNHLY and CDR2 is FYNNEI. V was pared by 10 bases and J by 1 base, with 16 bases between. This chain's CDR3 is CATHEGGPQETQYF. The CDR3 nucleotides read TGTGCCACTCACGAAGGAGGCCCCCAAGAGACCCAGTACTTC.

The chain links TRBV19 to TRBJ2-3; 7 nucleotides match TRBD1. There are 15 residues in the CDR3. With 4 bases clipped from V and 2 bases from J, the junction kept 6 bases outside the gene matches. Germline V gene sequence: CDR1 LNHDA, CDR2 SQIVND (reference sequence). CDR3 protein: CASSSDRASTDTQYF. The DNA for the CDR3 is TGTGCCAGTAGTAGCGACAGGGCCTCCACAGATACGCAGTATTTT.

This chain links TRBV2 with TRBJ1-6; no clear D. Germline CDR1 SNHLY, CDR2 FYNNEI. V was trimmed by 2 bases and J by 6 bases, leaving 11 bases between them. This CDR3 contains 15 residues. The CDR3 DNA follows: TGTGCCAGCAGTGAACTGACCATCAGTAATTCACCCCTCCACTTT. This translates into CASSELTISNSPLHF.

The rearrangement links TRBV29-1 to TRBJ2-1, with 8 bases that match TRBD1. Trimming removed 2 bases from V and 9 bases from J; junction bases left unmatched: 9. Looked up from germline, CDR1 is SQVTM and CDR2 is ANQGSEA. This CDR3 spans 14 amino acids. This CDR3 reads CSVESDRVSGEQFF. CDR3 nucleotide sequence: TGCAGCGTTGAATCGGACAGGGTCTCTGGTGAGCAGTTCTTC.

This clone was seen a handful of times. The chain couples TRBV6-2 or TRBV6-3 to TRBJ1-1, with 12 nucleotides matching TRBD1. J gave up 3 bases and V 0 bases, and 5 bases lay outside the gene matches. The germline CDR1 and CDR2 sequences are MNHEY and SVGEGT. The CDR3 has 17 residues. The CDR3 DNA is TGTGCCAGCAGTTACTCGGGGACAGGGGGCAAATACACTGAAGCTTTCTTT. It encodes CASSYSGTGGKYTEAFF.

The table lists this clone with a count of one. The chain combines TRBV2 with TRBJ2-1; D possibly corresponds to TRBD1 (6 bases). The CDR3 covers 13 residues. Germline V lookup: CDR1 SNHLY, CDR2 FYNNEI. V was clipped by 1 base and J by 7 bases, with 8 bases between them. The CDR3 DNA sequence: TGTGCCAGCAGTGAAGAAACAGGGAATGAGCAGTTCTTC. Amino acid sequence: CASSEETGNEQFF.

The chain is built from TRBV6-2 or TRBV6-3 and TRBJ1-1; D uncertain. Germline loops: CDR1 MNHEY, CDR2 SVGEGT. V dropped 7 bases and J dropped 2 bases, with 17 bases sitting between them. This CDR3 is 15 amino acids long. Here the CDR3 reads CASNPSGNHNTEAFF. For the CDR3, the DNA is TGTGCCAGCAACCCCAGCGGGAACCATAACACTGAAGCTTTCTTT.